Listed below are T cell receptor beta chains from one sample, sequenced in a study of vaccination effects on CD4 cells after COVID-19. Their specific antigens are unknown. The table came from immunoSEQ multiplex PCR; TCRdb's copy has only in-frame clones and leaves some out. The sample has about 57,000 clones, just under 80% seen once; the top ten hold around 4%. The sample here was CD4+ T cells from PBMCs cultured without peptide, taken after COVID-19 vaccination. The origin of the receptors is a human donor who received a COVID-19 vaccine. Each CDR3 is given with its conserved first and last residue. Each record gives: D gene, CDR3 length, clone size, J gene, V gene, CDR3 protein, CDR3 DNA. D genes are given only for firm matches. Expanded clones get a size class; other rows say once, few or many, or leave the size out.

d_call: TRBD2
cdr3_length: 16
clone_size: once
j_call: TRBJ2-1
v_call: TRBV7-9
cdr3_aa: CASSLARTSGYNEQFF
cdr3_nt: TGTGCCAGCAGCTTAGCGAGGACTAGCGGGTACAATGAGCAGTTCTTC

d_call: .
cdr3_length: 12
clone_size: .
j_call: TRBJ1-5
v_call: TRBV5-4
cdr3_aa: CASSSEDQPQHF
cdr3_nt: TGTGCCAGCAGCTCAGAGGATCAGCCCCAGCATTTT

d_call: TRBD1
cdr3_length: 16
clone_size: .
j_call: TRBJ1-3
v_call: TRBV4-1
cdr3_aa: CASSLGDRGSGNTIYF
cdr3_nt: TGCGCCAGCAGCCTTGGGGACAGGGGGTCTGGAAACACCATATATTTT

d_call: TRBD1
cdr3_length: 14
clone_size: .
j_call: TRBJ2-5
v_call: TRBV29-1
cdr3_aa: CSVGDSLLQETQYF
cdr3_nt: TGCAGCGTTGGGGACAGCTTGCTCCAAGAGACCCAGTACTTC

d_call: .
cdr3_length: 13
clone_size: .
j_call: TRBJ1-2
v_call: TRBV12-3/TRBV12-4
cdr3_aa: CASSSTLKKGYTF
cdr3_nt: TGTGCCAGCAGTTCTACACTGAAGAAGGGCTACACCTTC

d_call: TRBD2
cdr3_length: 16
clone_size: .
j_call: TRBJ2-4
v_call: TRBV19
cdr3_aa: CASSIGAGVSKNIQYF
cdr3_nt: TGTGCCAGTAGTATTGGAGCGGGAGTGTCCAAAAACATTCAGTACTTC

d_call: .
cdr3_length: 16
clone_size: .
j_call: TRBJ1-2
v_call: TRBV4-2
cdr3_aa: CASSQDVYDRIYGYTF
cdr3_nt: TGTGCCAGCAGCCAAGATGTTTATGACAGGATTTATGGCTACACCTTC

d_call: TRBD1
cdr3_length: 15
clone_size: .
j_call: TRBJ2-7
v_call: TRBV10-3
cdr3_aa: CAISAGQGATYEQYF
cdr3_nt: TGTGCCATCAGTGCCGGACAGGGGGCTACCTACGAGCAGTACTTC

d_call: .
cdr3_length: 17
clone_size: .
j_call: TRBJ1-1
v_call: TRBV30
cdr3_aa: CAWSPLSQRRGHTEAFF
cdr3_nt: TGTGCCTGGAGTCCATTAAGTCAAAGGAGGGGTCACACTGAAGCTTTCTTT

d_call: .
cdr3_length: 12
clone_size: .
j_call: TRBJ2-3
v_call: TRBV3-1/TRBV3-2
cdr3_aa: CASSQGSYTQYF
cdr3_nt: TGTGCCAGCAGCCAAGGTAGTTATACGCAGTATTTT

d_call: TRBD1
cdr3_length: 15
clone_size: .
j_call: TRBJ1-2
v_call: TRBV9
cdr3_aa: CASSVGQGAVYGYTF
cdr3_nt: TGTGCCAGCAGCGTCGGACAGGGGGCGGTCTATGGCTACACCTTC

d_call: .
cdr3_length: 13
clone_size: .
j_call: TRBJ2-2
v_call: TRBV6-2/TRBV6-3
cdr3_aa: CASSLGETGELFF
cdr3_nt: TGTGCCAGCAGTTTGGGGGAAACCGGGGAGCTGTTTTTT

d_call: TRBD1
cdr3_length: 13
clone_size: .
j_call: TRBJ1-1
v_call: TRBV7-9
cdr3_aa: CASSLSAGGLPFF
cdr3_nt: TGTGCCAGCAGCTTATCAGCAGGGGGATTACCTTTCTTT

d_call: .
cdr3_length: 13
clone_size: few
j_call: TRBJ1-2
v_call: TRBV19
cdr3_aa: CASSPWPGYGYTF
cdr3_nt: TGTGCCAGTAGCCCTTGGCCAGGGTATGGCTACACCTTC

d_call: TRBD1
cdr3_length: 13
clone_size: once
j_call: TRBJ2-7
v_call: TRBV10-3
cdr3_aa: CAISGQGAYEQYF
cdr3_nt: TGTGCCATCAGTGGGCAGGGGGCCTACGAGCAGTACTTC

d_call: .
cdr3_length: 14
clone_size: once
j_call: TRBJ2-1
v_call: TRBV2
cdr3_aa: CASSRPGLQYEQFF
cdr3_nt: TGTGCCAGCAGTCGACCGGGGCTACAATATGAGCAGTTCTTC

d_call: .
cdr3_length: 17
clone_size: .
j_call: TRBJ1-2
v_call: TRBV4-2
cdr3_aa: CASSQDSAGRRGSGYTF
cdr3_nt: TGTGCCAGCAGCCAAGATTCGGCGGGACGAAGGGGGAGTGGCTACACCTTC

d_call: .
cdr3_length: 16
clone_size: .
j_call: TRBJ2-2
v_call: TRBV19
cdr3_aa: CASTPRGGWNTGELFF
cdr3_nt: TGTGCCAGTACCCCTAGGGGGGGGTGGAACACCGGGGAGCTGTTTTTT

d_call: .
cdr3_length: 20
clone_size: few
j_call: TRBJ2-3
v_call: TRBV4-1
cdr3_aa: CASSQDLGARSRFRTDTQYF
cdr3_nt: TGCGCCAGCAGCCAAGATCTGGGGGCGCGATCCCGGTTCCGCACAGATACGCAGTATTTT

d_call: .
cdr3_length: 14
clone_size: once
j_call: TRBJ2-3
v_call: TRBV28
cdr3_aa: CASSSPGATDTQYF
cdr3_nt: TGTGCCAGCAGTTCCCCAGGGGCCACAGATACGCAGTATTTT

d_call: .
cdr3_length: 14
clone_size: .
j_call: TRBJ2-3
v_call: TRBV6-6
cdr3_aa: CASSYGASTDTQYF
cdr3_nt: TGTGCCAGCAGTTACGGGGCTAGCACAGATACGCAGTATTTT

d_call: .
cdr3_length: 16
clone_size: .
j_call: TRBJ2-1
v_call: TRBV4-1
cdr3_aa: CASSQAQGTSYNEQFF
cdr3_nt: TGCGCCAGCAGCCAAGCGCAGGGGACCTCCTACAATGAGCAGTTCTTC

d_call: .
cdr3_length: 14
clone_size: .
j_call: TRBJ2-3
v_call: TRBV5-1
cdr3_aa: CASSLGRGTDTQYF
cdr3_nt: TGCGCCAGCAGCTTGGGACGGGGCACAGATACGCAGTATTTT

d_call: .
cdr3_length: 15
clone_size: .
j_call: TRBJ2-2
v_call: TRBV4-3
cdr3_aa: CASSHQDRDTGELFF
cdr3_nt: TGCGCCAGCAGCCATCAGGACAGAGACACCGGGGAGCTGTTTTTT

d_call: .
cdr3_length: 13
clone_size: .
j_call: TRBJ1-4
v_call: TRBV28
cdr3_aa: CASSTSTNEKLFF
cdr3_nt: TGTGCCAGCAGCACCTCAACTAATGAAAAACTGTTTTTT

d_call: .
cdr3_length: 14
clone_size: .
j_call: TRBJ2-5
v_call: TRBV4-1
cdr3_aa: CASSQEAGIETQYF
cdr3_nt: TGCGCCAGCAGCCAAGAGGCAGGGATAGAGACCCAGTACTTC

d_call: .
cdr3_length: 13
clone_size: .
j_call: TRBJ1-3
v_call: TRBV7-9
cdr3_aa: CASIDLAGNTIYF
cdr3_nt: TGTGCCAGCATCGACCTCGCTGGAAACACCATATATTTT

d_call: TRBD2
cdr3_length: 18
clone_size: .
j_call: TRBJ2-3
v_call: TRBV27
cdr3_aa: CASSSRTSGSRYTDTQYF
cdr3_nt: TGTGCCAGCAGTTCCCGGACTAGCGGGAGTCGGTACACAGATACGCAGTATTTT

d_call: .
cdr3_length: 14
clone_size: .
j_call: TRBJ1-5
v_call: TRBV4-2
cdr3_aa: CASSQDWGNQPQHF
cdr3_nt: TGTGCCAGCAGCCAAGATTGGGGGAATCAGCCCCAGCATTTT

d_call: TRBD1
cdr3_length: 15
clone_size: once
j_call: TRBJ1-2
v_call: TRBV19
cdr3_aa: CASSMDRGKYYGYTF
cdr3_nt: TGTGCCAGTAGTATGGACAGGGGGAAATACTATGGCTACACCTTC

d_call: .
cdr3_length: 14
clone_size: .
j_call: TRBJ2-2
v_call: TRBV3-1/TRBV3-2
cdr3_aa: CASSQGRTTGELFF
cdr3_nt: TGTGCCAGCAGCCAAGGGAGGACAACCGGGGAGCTGTTTTTT

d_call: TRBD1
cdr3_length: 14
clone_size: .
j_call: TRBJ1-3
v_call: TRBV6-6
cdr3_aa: CASSYSRGGNTIYF
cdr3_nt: TGTGCCAGCAGTTACTCCAGGGGGGGAAACACCATATATTTT

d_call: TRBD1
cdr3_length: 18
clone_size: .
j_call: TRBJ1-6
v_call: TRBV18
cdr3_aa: CASSPALGQGAANSPLHF
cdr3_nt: TGTGCCAGCTCACCCGCTTTGGGACAGGGGGCGGCGAATTCACCCCTCCACTTT

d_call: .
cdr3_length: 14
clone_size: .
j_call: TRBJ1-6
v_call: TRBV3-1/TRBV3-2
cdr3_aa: CASSQEATNSPLHF
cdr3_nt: TGTGCCAGCAGCCAAGAGGCGACCAATTCACCCCTCCACTTT

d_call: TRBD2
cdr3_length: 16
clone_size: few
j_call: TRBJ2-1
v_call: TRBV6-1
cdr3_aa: CASSEAGTSGIYEQFF
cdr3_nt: TGTGCCAGCAGTGAAGCCGGGACTAGCGGGATCTATGAGCAGTTCTTC

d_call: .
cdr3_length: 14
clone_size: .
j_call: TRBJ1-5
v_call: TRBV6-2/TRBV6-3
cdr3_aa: CASSYRGVPQPQHF
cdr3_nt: TGTGCCAGCAGTTACAGGGGGGTCCCCCAGCCCCAGCATTTT